Shown below are 11 T cell receptor beta chains from a single sample sequenced in a study of shared clonotypes between healthy human individuals. Clones were read by immunoSEQ multiplex PCR, and TCRdb kept only the in-frame ones, dropping some. The sample consists of about 1.5 million clones, 98% of them appearing once. The sample consisted of naive CD4+ T cells sorted from blood. Subset described: CD45RA+ positively selected. Receptor source: a young man in good health.

In nucleotides, the CDR3 is TGCGCCAGCAGCCACCGGGACAGAAGTGAAGCTTTCTTT. This translates into CASSHRDRSEAFF. The V call is TRBV4-1, the J call TRBJ1-1; 7 bases line up with TRBD1. This CDR3 is built from 13 residues. J was trimmed by 7 bases and V by 3 bases; bases with no gene match: 5. CDR1 and CDR2 (germline): MGHRA, YSYEKL.

In regard to this clone: Other DNA sequences in the sample encode the same CDR3. The chain carries TRBV5-1 and TRBJ1-1, with D unresolved. CDR1 and CDR2 from the germline V gene are SGHRS and YFSETQ. Trimming removed 1 base at V and 2 bases at J, with 6 bases between. The CDR3 runs 13 residues. The CDR3 coding sequence is TGCGCCAGCAGCTTGCGAGGTAACACTGAAGCTTTCTTT. It is translated as CASSLRGNTEAFF.

This sequence joins TRBV29-1 and TRBJ2-3; TRBD1 matches 7 bases. Germline V gives CDR1 SQVTM, CDR2 ANQGSEA. The junction had 7 bases not matched to a gene; V was cut back by 7 bases and J by 0 bases. The CDR3 spans 14 residues. Here the CDR3 reads CSALGQYSTDTQYF. CDR3 in DNA: TGCAGCGCCTTGGGACAGTATAGCACAGATACGCAGTATTTT.

This chain links TRBV4-3 with TRBJ2-1, with D possibly TRBD2 on 6 matching bases. Trimming pared 0 bases from V and 1 base from J, leaving 16 bases between. Germline V gene lookup returns CDR1 LGHNA and CDR2 YSLEER. The CDR3 is 18 residues long. CDR3 amino acids: CASSQELQGLASYNEQFF. The CDR3 DNA reads as TGCGCCAGCAGCCAAGAACTCCAAGGGCTAGCGTCCTACAATGAGCAGTTCTTC.

Here the CDR3 reads CASSSMGTSQETQYF. The CDR3 region has the DNA TGTGCCAGCAGCTCTATGGGGACTTCTCAAGAGACCCAGTACTTC. The V gene is TRBV11-2, the J gene TRBJ2-5; D might be TRBD2 (6 bases). V was clipped by 4 bases and J by 2 bases, with 14 bases between them. The CDR3 is 15 residues long. CDR1 is SGHAT and CDR2 is FQNNGV in the germline V gene.

The genes are TRBV11-2 and TRBJ1-2, with D possibly TRBD1 on 6 matching bases. The CDR3 consists of 15 residues. V was trimmed by 1 base and J by 8 bases, leaving 17 bases between them. Germline assignment: CDR1 SGHAT and CDR2 FQNNGV. The DNA of the CDR3 is TGTGCCAGCAGCTTAGTAGGGGGTCGAGAGAGAGGCTACACCTTC. Translation gives CASSLVGGRERGYTF. Full variable domain (outside the CDR3, taken from reference TRBV11-2 and TRBJ1-2): EAGVAQSPRYKIIEKRQSVAFWCNPISGHATLYWYQQILGQGPKLLIQFQNNGVVDDSQLPKDRFSAERLKGVDSTLKIQPAKLEDSAVYLCASSLVGGRERGYTFGSGTRLTVV.

This clone was counted a single time. The chain is built from TRBV28 and TRBJ1-1; possible D gene TRBD1, 6 bases. This CDR3 is built from 15 residues. V dropped 2 bases and J dropped 8 bases, with 18 bases sitting between them. CDR1 and CDR2 from the germline V gene are MDHEN and SYDVKM. The CDR3 DNA reads TGTGCCAGCAGTTTACCCAATTTGCCGGGACACGAAGCTTTCTTT. This gives the protein CASSLPNLPGHEAFF.

The chain recombines TRBV15 with TRBJ1-5, with 9 bases that match TRBD1. This CDR3 spans 14 amino acids. CDR1 is LNHNV, CDR2 YYDKDF, per germline (reference sequence). V lost 6 bases, J lost 7 bases, and 7 bases stayed unmatched. CDR3 amino acids: CATSTTGGRQPQHF. The CDR3 nucleotides are TGTGCCACCAGTACGACAGGGGGACGGCAGCCCCAGCATTTT.

The chain joins TRBV5-6 to TRBJ1-1; unclear D gene. CDR1 and CDR2 (germline): SGHDT, YYEEEE. The CDR3 sequence is 14 residues long. V lost 1 base and J 1 base, leaving 8 bases between the germline ends. CDR3 amino acids: CASSLNIPNTEAFF. In nucleotides, the CDR3 is TGTGCCAGCAGCTTGAACATCCCGAACACTGAAGCTTTCTTT.

The J gene is TRBJ2-7, the V gene TRBV25-1; no clear D. Trimming cost V 4 bases and J 6 bases, with 16 bases left between them. The germline V gene encodes CDR1 MGHDK and CDR2 SYGVNS. This CDR3 has 14 residues. DNA for the CDR3: TGTGCCAGCAGTGTAAACTGGGCCCGAGGCGAGCAGTACTTC. This sequence encodes CASSVNWARGEQYF.

The genes are TRBV7-9 and TRBJ2-5; D uncertain. The CDR3 is 14 residues long. V gave up 2 bases and J gave up 4 bases, with 11 bases separating them. Germline V CDR1 and CDR2: SEHNR, FQNEAQ (reference sequence). The CDR3 sequence: CASSLMAAGETQYF. The CDR3 DNA follows: TGTGCCAGCAGCTTAATGGCAGCTGGAGAGACCCAGTACTTC.